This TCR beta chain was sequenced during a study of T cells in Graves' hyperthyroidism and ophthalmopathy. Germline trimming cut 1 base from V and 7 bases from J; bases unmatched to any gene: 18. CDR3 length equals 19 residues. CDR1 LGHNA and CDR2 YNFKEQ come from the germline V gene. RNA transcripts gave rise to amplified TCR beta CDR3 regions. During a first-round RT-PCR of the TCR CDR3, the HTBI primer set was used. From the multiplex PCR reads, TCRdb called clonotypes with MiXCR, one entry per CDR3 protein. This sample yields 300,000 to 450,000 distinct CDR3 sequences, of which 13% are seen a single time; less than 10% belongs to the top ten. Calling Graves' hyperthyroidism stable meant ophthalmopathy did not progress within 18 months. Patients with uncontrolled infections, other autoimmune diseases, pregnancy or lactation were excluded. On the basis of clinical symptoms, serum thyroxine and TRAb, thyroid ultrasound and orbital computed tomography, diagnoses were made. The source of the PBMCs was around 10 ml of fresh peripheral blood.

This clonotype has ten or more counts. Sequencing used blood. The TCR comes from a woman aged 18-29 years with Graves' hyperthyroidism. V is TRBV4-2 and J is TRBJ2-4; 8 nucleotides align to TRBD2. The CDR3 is CASSQVPSRGAAGSNIQYF. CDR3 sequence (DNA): TGTGCCAGCAGCCAAGTTCCCTCGCGGGGGGCAGCGGGCTCTAACATTCAGTACTTC.